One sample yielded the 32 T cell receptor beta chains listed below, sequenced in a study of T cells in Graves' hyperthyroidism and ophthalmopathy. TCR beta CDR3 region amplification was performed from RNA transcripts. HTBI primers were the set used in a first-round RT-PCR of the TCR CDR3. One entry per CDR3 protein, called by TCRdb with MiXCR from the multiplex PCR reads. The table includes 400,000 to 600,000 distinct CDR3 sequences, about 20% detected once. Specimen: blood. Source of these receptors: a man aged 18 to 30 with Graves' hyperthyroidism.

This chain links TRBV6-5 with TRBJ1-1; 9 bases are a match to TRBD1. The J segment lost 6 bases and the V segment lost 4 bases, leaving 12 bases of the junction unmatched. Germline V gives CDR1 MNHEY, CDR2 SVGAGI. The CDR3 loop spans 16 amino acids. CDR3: CASSFSGTGWLPEAFF. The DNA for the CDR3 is TGTGCCAGCAGTTTTTCCGGGACAGGGTGGCTCCCTGAAGCTTTCTTT.

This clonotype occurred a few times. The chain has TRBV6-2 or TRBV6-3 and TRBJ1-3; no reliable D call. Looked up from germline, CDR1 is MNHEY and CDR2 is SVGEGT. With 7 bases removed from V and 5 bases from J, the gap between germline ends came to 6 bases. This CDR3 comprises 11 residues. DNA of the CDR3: TGTGCCAGCACCAAAAGAAACACCATATATTTT. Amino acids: CASTKRNTIYF.

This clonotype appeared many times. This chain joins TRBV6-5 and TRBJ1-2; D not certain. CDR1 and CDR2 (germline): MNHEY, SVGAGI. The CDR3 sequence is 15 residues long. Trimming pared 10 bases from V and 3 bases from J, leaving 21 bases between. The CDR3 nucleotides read TGTGCCAACAAAACGACTTGGACCGGCGACTATGGCTACACCTTC. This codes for CANKTTWTGDYGYTF.

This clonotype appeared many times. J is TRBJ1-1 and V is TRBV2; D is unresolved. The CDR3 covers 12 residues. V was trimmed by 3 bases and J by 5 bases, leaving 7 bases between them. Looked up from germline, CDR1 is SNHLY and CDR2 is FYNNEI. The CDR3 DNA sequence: TGTGCCAGCAGTGATGTAGGGACTGAAGCTTTCTTT. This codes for CASSDVGTEAFF.

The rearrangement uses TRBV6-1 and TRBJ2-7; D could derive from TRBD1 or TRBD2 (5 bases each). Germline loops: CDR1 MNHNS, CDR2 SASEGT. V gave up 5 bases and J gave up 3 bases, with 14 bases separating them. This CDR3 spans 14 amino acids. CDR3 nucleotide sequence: TGTGCCAGCAGTCAGTTCAGGGACGGCTACGAGCAGTACTTC. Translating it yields CASSQFRDGYEQYF.

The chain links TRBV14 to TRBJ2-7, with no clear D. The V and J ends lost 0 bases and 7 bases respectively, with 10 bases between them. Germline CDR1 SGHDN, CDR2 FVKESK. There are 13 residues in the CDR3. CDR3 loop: CASSQDIRSEQYF. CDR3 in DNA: TGTGCCAGCAGCCAAGATATTAGGAGTGAGCAGTACTTC.

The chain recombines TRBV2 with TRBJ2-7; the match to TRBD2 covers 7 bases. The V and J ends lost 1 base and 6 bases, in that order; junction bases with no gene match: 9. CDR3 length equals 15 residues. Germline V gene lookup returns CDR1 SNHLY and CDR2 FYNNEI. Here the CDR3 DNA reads TGTGCCAGCAGTGAAGGTGGGGATTGGACTAGCGAGCAGTACTTC. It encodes CASSEGGDWTSEQYF.

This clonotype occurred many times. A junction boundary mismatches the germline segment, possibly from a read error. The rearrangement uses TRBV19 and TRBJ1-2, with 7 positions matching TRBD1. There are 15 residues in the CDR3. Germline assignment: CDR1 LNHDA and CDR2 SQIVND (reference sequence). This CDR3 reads CASSMTGTIGLSYTF. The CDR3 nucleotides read TGCGCCAGTAGTATGACAGGGACGATAGGCTTGAGCTACACCTTC.

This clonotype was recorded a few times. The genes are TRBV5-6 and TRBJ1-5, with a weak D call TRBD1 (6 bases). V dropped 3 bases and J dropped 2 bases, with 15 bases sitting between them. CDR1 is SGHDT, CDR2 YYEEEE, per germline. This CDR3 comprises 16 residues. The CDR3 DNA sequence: TGTGCCAGCAGCTCCCGACAGGCTAAAGGCAATCAGCCCCAGCATTTT. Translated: CASSSRQAKGNQPQHF.

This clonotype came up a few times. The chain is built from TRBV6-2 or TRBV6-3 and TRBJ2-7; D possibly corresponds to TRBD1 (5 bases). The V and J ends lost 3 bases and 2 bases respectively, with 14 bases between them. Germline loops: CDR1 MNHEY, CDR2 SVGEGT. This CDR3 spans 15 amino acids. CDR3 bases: TGTGCCAGCAGTTATAAGGACACCCGGACCTACGAGCAGTACTTC. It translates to CASSYKDTRTYEQYF.

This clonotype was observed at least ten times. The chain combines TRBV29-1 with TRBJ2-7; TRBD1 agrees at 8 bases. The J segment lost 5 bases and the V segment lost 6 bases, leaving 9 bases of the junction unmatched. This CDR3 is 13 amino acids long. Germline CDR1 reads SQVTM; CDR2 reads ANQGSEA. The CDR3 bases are TGCAGCGTCCTGGACAGGGAACGACACGAGCAGTACTTC. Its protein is CSVLDRERHEQYF.

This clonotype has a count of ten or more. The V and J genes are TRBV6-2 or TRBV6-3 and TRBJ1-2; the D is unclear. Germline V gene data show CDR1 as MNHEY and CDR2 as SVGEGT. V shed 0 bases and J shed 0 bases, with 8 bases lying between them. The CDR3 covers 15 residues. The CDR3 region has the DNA TGTGCCAGCAGTTACTCGACCCGGGCTAACTATGGCTACACCTTC. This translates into CASSYSTRANYGYTF.

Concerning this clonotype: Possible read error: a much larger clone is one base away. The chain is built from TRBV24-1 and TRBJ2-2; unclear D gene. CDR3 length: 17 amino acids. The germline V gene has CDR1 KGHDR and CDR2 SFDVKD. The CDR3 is CTTSDLRTYPRTGELFF. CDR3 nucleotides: TGTACCACCAGTGATTTGCGGACCTACCCGCGCACCGGGGAGCTGTTTTTT.

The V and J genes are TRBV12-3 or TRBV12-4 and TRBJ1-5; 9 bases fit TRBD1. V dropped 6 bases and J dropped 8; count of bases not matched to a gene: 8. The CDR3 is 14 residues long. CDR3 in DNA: TGTGCCAGCAGGGGACAGGGAGGCTTGGAGCCCCAGCATTTT. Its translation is CASRGQGGLEPQHF.

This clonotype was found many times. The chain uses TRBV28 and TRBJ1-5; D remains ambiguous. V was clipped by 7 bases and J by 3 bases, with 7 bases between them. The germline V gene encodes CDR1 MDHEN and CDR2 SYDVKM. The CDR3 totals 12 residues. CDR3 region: CASNPANQPQHF. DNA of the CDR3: TGTGCCAGCAACCCGGCCAATCAGCCCCAGCATTTT.

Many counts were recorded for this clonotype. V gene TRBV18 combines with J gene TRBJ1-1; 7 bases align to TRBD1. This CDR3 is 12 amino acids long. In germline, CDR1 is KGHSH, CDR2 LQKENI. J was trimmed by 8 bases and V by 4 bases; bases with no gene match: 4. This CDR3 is CASSRQGREAFF. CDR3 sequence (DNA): TGTGCCAGCTCACGACAGGGTCGCGAAGCTTTCTTT.

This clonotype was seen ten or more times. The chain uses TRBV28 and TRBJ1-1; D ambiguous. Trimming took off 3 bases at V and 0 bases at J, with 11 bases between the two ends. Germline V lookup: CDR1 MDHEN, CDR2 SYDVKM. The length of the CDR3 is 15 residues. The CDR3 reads CASSFFGEVNTEAFF. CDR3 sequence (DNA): TGTGCCAGCAGTTTTTTCGGGGAGGTGAACACTGAAGCTTTCTTT.

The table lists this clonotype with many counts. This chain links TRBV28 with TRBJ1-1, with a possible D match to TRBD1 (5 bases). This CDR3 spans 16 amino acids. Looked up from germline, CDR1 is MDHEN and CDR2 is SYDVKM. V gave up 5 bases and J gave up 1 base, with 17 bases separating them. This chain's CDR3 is CASSPNSLDRNTEAFF. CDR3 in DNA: TGTGCCAGCAGTCCAAACAGCCTCGACAGGAACACTGAAGCTTTCTTT.

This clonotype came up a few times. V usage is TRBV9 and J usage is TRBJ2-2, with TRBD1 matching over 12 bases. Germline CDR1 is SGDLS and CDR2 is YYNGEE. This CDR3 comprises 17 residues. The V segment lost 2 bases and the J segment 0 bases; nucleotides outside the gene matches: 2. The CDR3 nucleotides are TGTGCCAGCAGCGTGCGGGACAGGGGGCCGAACACCGGGGAGCTGTTTTTT. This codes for CASSVRDRGPNTGELFF.

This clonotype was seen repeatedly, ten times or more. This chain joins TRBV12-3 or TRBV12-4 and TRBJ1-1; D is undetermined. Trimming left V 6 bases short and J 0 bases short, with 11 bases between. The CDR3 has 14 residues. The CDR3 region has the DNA TGTGCCAGCAGCTTAAAACGGATGAACACTGAAGCTTTCTTT. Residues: CASSLKRMNTEAFF.

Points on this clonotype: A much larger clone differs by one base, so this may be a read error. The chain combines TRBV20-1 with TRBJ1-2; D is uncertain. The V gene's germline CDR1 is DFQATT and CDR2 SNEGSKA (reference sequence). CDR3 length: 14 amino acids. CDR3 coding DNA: TGCAGTGCTATCCCCCGAATAGCTAACTATGGCTACAGCTTC. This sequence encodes CSAIPRIANYGYSF.

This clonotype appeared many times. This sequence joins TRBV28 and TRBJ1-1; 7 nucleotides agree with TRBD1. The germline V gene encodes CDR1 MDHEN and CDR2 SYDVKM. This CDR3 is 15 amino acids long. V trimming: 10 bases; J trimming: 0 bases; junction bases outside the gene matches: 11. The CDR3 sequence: CATATGARMNTEAFF. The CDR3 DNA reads TGTGCCACCGCCACAGGGGCCCGCATGAACACTGAAGCTTTCTTT. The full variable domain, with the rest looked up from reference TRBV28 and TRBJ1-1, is DVKVTQSSRYLVKRTGEKVFLECVQDMDHENMFWYRQDPGLGLRLIYFSYDVKMKEKGDIPEGYSVSREKKERFSLILESASTNQTSMYLCATATGARMNTEAFFGQGTRLTVV.

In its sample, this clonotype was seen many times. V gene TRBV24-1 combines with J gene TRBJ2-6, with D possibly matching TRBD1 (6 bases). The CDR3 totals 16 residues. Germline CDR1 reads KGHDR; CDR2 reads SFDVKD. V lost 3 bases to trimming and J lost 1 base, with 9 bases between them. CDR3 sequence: CATSDGTSSGANVLTF. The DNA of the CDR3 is TGTGCCACCAGTGATGGGACATCGTCTGGGGCCAACGTCCTGACTTTC.

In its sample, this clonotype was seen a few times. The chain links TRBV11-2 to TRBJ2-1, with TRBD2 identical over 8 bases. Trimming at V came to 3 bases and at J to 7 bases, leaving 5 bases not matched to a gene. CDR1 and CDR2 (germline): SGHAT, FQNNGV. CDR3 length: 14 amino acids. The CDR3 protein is CASSLAGGVNEQFF. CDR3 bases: TGTGCCAGCAGCTTGGCCGGGGGGGTTAATGAGCAGTTCTTC.

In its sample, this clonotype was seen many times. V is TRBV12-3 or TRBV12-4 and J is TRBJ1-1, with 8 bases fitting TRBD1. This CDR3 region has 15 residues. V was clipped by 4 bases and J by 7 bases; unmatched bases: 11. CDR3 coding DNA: TGTGCCAGCAGTTCCGACAGGGGAATTACGAATGAAGCTTTCTTT. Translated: CASSSDRGITNEAFF.

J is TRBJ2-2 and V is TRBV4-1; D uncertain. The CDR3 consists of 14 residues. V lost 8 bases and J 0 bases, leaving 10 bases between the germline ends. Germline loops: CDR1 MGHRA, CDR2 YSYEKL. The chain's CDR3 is CASRDSTNTGELFF. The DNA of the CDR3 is TGCGCCAGCCGAGACTCCACGAACACCGGGGAGCTGTTTTTT.

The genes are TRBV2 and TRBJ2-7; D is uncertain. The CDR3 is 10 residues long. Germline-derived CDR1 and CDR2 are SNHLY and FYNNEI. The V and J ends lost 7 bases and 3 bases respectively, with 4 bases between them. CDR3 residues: CASTGYEQYF. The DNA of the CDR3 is TGTGCCAGCACAGGCTACGAGCAGTACTTC.

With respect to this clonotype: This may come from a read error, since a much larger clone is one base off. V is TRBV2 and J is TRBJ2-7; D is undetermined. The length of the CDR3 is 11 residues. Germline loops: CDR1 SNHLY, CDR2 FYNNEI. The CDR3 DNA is TGTTCCAGCAGTGAAGCCCGAGAGCAGTACTTC. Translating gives CSSSEAREQYF.

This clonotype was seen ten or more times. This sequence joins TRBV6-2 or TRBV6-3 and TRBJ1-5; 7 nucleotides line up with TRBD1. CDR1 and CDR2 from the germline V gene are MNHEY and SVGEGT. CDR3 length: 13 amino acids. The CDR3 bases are TGTGCTACCGCCCGGGACAGCGTTCAGCCCCAGCATTTT. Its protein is CATARDSVQPQHF.

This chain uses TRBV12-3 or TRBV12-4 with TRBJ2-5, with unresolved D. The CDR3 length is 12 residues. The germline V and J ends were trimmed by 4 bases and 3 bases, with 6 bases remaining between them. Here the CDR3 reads CASSSREETQYF. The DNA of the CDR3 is TGTGCCAGCAGTTCTAGGGAAGAGACCCAGTACTTC.

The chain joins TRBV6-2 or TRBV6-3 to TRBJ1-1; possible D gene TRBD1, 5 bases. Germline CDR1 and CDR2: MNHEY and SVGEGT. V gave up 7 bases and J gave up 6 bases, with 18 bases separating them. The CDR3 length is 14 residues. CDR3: CASTTPGRGAEAFF. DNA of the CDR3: TGTGCCAGCACCACACCCGGACGGGGCGCTGAAGCTTTCTTT.

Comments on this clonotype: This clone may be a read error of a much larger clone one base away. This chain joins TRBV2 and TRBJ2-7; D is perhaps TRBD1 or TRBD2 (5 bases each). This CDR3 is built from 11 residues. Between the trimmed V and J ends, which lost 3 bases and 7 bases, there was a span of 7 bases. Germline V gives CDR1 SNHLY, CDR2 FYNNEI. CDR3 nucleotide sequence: TGTGCCAGCAGTGAGGGGGAAGAGCAGTACTTC. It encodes CASSEGEEQYF.